Following are 18 T cell receptor beta chains from one sample sequenced in a study of T cell repertoires in cytomegalovirus infection. Each CDR3 protein is one row after TCRdb ran MiXCR on the reads. The data contain some 240,000 distinct CDR3 sequences, about a sixth of them singletons. Sequenced input: CD8+ T cells from PBMCs. These receptors were collected from a human donor in good health (CMV status not recorded). Some clones in this sample may be carry-over from other donors' samples.

This clonotype was observed at least ten times. The rearrangement links TRBV7-9 to TRBJ1-2; tentatively, D is TRBD1 (5 bases). Germline V gene sequence: CDR1 SEHNR, CDR2 FQNEAQ (reference sequence). This CDR3 is 13 amino acids long. V was pared by 5 bases and J by 7 bases, with 14 bases between. The CDR3 DNA reads as TGTGCCAGCAGCCCTGGGGGTACCTCTGGCTACACCTTC. This encodes CASSPGGTSGYTF. Looking up the rest from reference TRBV7-9 and TRBJ1-2 gives the full variable domain: DTGVSQNPRHKITKRGQNVTFRCDPISEHNRLYWYRQTLGQGPEFLTYFQNEAQLEKSRLLSDRFSAERPKGSFSTLEIQRTEQGDSAMYLCASSPGGTSGYTFGSGTRLTVV.

In its sample, this clonotype was seen many times. The chain uses TRBV7-2 and TRBJ2-7; D is undetermined. Looked up from germline, CDR1 is SGHTA and CDR2 is FQGNSA. With 5 bases removed from V and 0 bases from J, the gap between germline ends came to 11 bases. The CDR3 length is 14 residues. CDR3 DNA: TGTGCCAGCAGCCCACTTGGAAGCTCCTACGAGCAGTACTTC. It is translated as CASSPLGSSYEQYF.

This clonotype was detected once. V is TRBV19 and J is TRBJ1-1; 8 nucleotides line up with TRBD1. Germline CDR1 reads LNHDA; CDR2 reads SQIVND (reference sequence). Trimming at V came to 1 base and at J to 0 bases, leaving 4 bases not matched to a gene. The CDR3 loop spans 16 amino acids. The CDR3 region has the DNA TGTGCCAGTAGTATAGGGACAGGGCTCCTGAACACTGAAGCTTTCTTT. As protein: CASSIGTGLLNTEAFF.

V and J are TRBV7-2 and TRBJ2-1; D gene unclear. V shed 5 bases and J shed 5 bases, with 16 bases lying between them. Germline lookup yields CDR1 SGHTA and CDR2 FQGNSA. The CDR3 extends over 15 amino acids. CDR3: CASSPPGDLHNEQFF. The CDR3 nucleotides read TGTGCCAGCAGCCCCCCCGGCGACCTTCACAATGAGCAGTTCTTC.

This clonotype came up a few times. The rearrangement uses TRBV4-2 and TRBJ2-1; TRBD2 might be the D (5 bases). V was cut by 0 bases and J by 8 bases, with 14 bases left in between. CDR1 LGHNA and CDR2 YNFKEQ come from the germline V gene. The CDR3 extends over 15 amino acids. CDR3 DNA sequence: TGTGCCAGCAGCCAAGAAACTAGGGTTGCCGATGAGCAGTTCTTC. Protein sequence: CASSQETRVADEQFF.

This chain joins TRBV29-1 and TRBJ2-2, with D possibly TRBD1 on 5 matching bases. Trimming shortened V by 1 base and J by 7 bases, and 13 bases separated the two germline ends. CDR1 is SQVTM, CDR2 ANQGSEA, per germline. This CDR3 has 14 amino acids. This CDR3 is CSVEGSGIDGELFF. The CDR3 DNA is TGCAGCGTTGAAGGCTCAGGGATTGACGGGGAGCTGTTTTTT.

This clonotype was found many times. The gene calls are TRBV7-6 and TRBJ2-1; D gene unclear. The CDR3 totals 13 residues. The germline V gene encodes CDR1 SGHVS and CDR2 FNYEAQ. Trimming took 2 bases from V and 6 from J, leaving 8 bases between them. CDR3 nucleotide sequence: TGTGCCAGCAGCTTAAGGGTCAGCAATGAGCAGTTCTTC. This codes for CASSLRVSNEQFF.

This clonotype was recorded a few times. The chain employs TRBV7-2 and TRBJ2-7, with D tentatively TRBD1 (5 bases). Germline CDR1 and CDR2: SGHTA and FQGNSA. The CDR3 sequence is 15 residues long. The V end lost 0 bases, the J end lost 4 bases, and 13 bases lay between the germline ends. For the CDR3, the DNA is TGTGCCAGCAGCTTAGCCCTGCAGGGCGGTTACGAGCAGTACTTC. Its protein is CASSLALQGGYEQYF.

The V gene is TRBV12-3 or TRBV12-4, the J gene TRBJ1-5; D may be TRBD1 (6 bases). Trimming took 2 bases from V and 0 from J, leaving 8 bases between them. CDR3 length: 15 residues. The CDR3 DNA follows: TGTGCCAGCAGTTTAAGGGGGGTTAGCAATCAGCCCCAGCATTTT. It codes for CASSLRGVSNQPQHF.

This clonotype was seen only a few times. The CDR3 nucleotides are TGTGCCAGCAGCTTGGGTCCCGACAGGGCTCCCTACAATGAGCAGTTCTTC. Amino acids: CASSLGPDRAPYNEQFF. This chain joins TRBV7-9 and TRBJ2-1; 7 bases agree with TRBD1. The CDR3 spans 17 residues. The V segment lost 3 bases and the J segment 2 bases; nucleotides outside the gene matches: 10. Looked up from germline, CDR1 is SEHNR and CDR2 is FQNEAQ (reference sequence).

This clonotype was counted ten times or more. V usage is TRBV6-5 and J usage is TRBJ2-5, with 8 bases that match TRBD2. CDR1 and CDR2 from the germline V gene are MNHEY and SVGAGI. The CDR3 runs to 12 residues. With V trimmed by 6 bases and J by 4 bases, 1 base remained unmatched. CDR3 loop: CASSAGGETQYF. The CDR3 DNA follows: TGTGCCAGCAGCGCGGGGGGAGAGACCCAGTACTTC.

This clonotype was picked up many times. The V gene is TRBV5-4, the J gene TRBJ2-1; the match to TRBD1 covers 8 bases. The V and J ends lost 3 bases and 9 bases, in that order; junction bases with no gene match: 11. This CDR3 is built from 15 residues. Germline V gives CDR1 SGHNT, CDR2 YYREEE (reference sequence). This CDR3 reads CASSSTGVTAGEQFF. The CDR3, as DNA: TGTGCCAGCAGCTCGACAGGGGTCACGGCCGGTGAGCAGTTCTTC. Filled out from reference TRBV5-4 and TRBJ2-1, the complete variable domain reads ETGVTQSPTHLIKTRGQQVTLRCSSQSGHNTVSWYQQALGQGPQFIFQYYREEENGRGNFPPRFSGLQFPNYSSELNVNALELDDSALYLCASSSTGVTAGEQFFGPGTRLTVL.

A few counts support this clonotype. This rearrangement joins TRBV6-6 to TRBJ2-5; 11 positions match TRBD2. Trimming cost V 3 bases and J 5 bases; bases outside gene matches: 11. The length of the CDR3 is 17 residues. Per the germline V gene, CDR1 is MNHNY and CDR2 is SVGAGI (reference sequence). This CDR3 reads CASSYSTMTSGAETQYF. CDR3 nucleotide sequence: TGTGCCAGCAGTTATTCCACTATGACTAGCGGGGCGGAGACCCAGTACTTC.

This clonotype was seen a handful of times. The rearrangement links TRBV11-2 to TRBJ2-3; D is unclear. This CDR3 is built from 16 residues. Germline-derived CDR1 and CDR2 are SGHAT and FQNNGV. Trimming left V 4 bases short and J 0 bases short, with 14 bases between. In DNA, the CDR3 is TGTGCCAGCAGCTCTAAGACTGGACCTAGCACAGATACGCAGTATTTT. This gives the protein CASSSKTGPSTDTQYF.

For the CDR3, the DNA is TGTGCCAGCAGCTCCCAAACCCTGGGCACCGGGGAGCTGTTTTTT. Its translation: CASSSQTLGTGELFF. The chain uses TRBV7-8 and TRBJ2-2; no reliable D call. The V gene's germline CDR1 is SGHVS and CDR2 FQNEAQ. The CDR3 is made up of 15 amino acids. Trimming shortened V by 4 bases and J by 4 bases, and 13 bases separated the two germline ends.

This clonotype was seen ten or more times. The chain couples TRBV6-5 to TRBJ2-7; 8 bases are a match to TRBD1. V lost 4 bases and J lost 3; bases outside the gene matches: 11. Germline CDR1 is MNHEY and CDR2 is SVGAGI. This CDR3 comprises 16 residues. The CDR3 protein is CASSLVANRGIYEQYF. In DNA, the CDR3 is TGTGCCAGCAGTTTGGTTGCCAACAGGGGGATCTACGAGCAGTACTTC.

This clonotype appeared many times. The chain recombines TRBV7-6 with TRBJ1-1; D gene ambiguous. Germline lookup yields CDR1 SGHVS and CDR2 FNYEAQ. The germline V and J ends were trimmed by 5 bases and 5 bases, with 12 bases remaining between them. The CDR3 extends over 13 amino acids. This CDR3 is CASSLFDITEAFF. The CDR3 coding sequence is TGTGCCAGCAGCCTGTTTGACATAACTGAAGCTTTCTTT.

The chain carries TRBV7-9 and TRBJ1-2; D is undetermined. CDR3 length equals 13 residues. Trimming stripped 0 bases from V and 6 bases from J, with 8 bases between. The V gene's germline CDR1 is SEHNR and CDR2 FQNEAQ (reference sequence). The CDR3 region is CASSLALSHGYTF. The CDR3 nucleotides read TGTGCCAGCAGCTTAGCTCTCAGCCATGGCTACACCTTC.